Below, one TCR beta chain is given with its context. No antigen is known for it. The data originate from a study of T cell responses to AZD1222 COVID-19 vaccine. Assay used: immunoSEQ multiplex PCR; TCRdb lists only in-frame clones, some missing. The sample records roughly 150,000 clones, 87% being singletons. Germline V gene sequence: CDR1 LGHNA, CDR2 YNFKEQ. The CDR3 loop spans 14 amino acids. V dropped 8 bases and J dropped 3 bases, with 16 bases sitting between them. Study observations and caveats: Repertoire sampling was restricted to post-peak T cell response timepoints. Compared with day 0, the breadth and depth of the Spike-specific TCR repertoire rose significantly after two doses of AZD1222.

Analysis merged second doses at about 4 or about 12 weeks. This chain connects TRBV4-2 to TRBJ1-1; weak D call: TRBD1 (5 bases). The TCR sequence derives from an adult who received the AZD1222 COVID-19 vaccine. Sequenced here: peripheral blood, sampled 28 days after the second AZD1222 dose. The CDR3 loop reads CASGVGREYTEAFF. The CDR3 DNA reads as TGTGCCAGCGGGGTAGGCAGGGAATACACTGAAGCTTTCTTT.